The T cell receptor (beta chain) described here comes from a study of T cell responses to AZD1222 COVID-19 vaccine. Study observations and caveats: In the spike-specific TCR repertoire, nearly half reportedly target unmutated variant regions. Seropositive status at baseline applied to only five or six AZD1222 recipients. CD4 TCRs linked to vaccination spanned spike, dominating at 160-218 and 743-854.

With regard to this clone: Its antigen is unidentified.

V gave up 1 base and J gave up 2 bases, with 6 bases separating them. Germline-derived CDR1 and CDR2 are MNHEY and SMNVEV (reference sequence). The CDR3 totals 13 residues. Measured with immunoSEQ multiplex PCR; TCRdb has only the in-frame clones, and not every one. The data show under 150,000 clones, 93% seen once. The V and J genes are TRBV27 and TRBJ2-7, with no clear D. The source was peripheral blood, collected on day 0 of AZD1222 vaccination. This TCR came from an adult in good health. Here the CDR3 reads CASSLLGTYEQYF. Here the CDR3 DNA reads TGTGCCAGCAGTTTATTGGGAACCTACGAGCAGTACTTC.